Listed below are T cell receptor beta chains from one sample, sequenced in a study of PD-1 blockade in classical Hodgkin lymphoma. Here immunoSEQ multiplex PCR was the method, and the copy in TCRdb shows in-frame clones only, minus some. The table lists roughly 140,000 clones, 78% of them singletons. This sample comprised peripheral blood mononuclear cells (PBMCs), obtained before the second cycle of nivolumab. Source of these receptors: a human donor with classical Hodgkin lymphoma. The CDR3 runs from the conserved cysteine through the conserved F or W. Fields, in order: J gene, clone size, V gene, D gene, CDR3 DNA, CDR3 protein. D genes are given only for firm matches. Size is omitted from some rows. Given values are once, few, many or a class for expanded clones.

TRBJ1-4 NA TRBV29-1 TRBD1 TGCAGCGTTAGGGGGCTTGGTAATGAAAAACTGTTTTTT CSVRGLGNEKLFF
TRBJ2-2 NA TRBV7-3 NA TGTGCCAGCAGCTTAATGGCTGTAACAGGGAGGACCGGGGAGCTGTTTTTT CASSLMAVTGRTGELFF
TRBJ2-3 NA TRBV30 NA TGTGCCTGGGTTCCCTCGGACGAGGGCACAGATACGCAGTATTTT CAWVPSDEGTDTQYF
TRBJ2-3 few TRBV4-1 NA TGCGCCAGCAGCCTGACTAGTGGAGATACGCAGTATTTT CASSLTSGDTQYF
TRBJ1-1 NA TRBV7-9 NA TGTGCCAGCAGCATCGAACCTGGCTTAGAAGCTTTCTTT CASSIEPGLEAFF
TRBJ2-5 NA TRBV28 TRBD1 TGTGCCAGCAGCGTGACAGGGGGGCAAGAGACCCAGTACTTC CASSVTGGQETQYF
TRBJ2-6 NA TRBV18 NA TGTGCCAGCCTGGGGGACTCTGGGGCCAACGTCCTGACTTTC CASLGDSGANVLTF
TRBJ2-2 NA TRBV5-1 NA TGCGCCAGCACGGTATTAGGAACCGGGGAGCTGTTTTTT CASTVLGTGELFF
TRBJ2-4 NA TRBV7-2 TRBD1 TGTGCCAGCAGCCCTGCGACAGGGAATCCAAACATTCAGTACTTC CASSPATGNPNIQYF
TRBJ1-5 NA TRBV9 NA TGTGCCAGCAGCCGTTCAGGGGAATACAATCAGCCCCAGCATTTT CASSRSGEYNQPQHF
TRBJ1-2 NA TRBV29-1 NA TGCAGCGTTGATCCAGAAACCAACTATGGCTACACCTTC CSVDPETNYGYTF
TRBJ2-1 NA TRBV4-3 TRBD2 TGCGCCAGCAGCCAAGATTGGCTAGCGGAAAATGAGCAGTTCTTC CASSQDWLAENEQFF
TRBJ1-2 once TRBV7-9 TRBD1 TGTGCCAGCAGCTACGACAGGGTTAATGGCTACACCTTC CASSYDRVNGYTF
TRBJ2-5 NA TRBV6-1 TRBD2 TGTGCCAGCAGTCGACTAGCGGGAGGGAAGACCCAGTACTTC CASSRLAGGKTQYF
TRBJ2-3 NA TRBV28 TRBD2 TGTGCCAGCAGTCGACCACCGGGACTAGCGGGAGTAGATACGCAGTATTTT CASSRPPGLAGVDTQYF
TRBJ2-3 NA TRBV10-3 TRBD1 TGTGCCATCTCAACAGGGGGCTCGGATACGCAGTATTTT CAISTGGSDTQYF
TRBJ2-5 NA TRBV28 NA TGTGCCAGCAGCGGCGGACACGCTCAAGAGACCCAGTACTTC CASSGGHAQETQYF
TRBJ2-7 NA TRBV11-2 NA TGTGCCAGCAGCTTAACAGGGATCAGTCCCTACGAGCAGTACTTC CASSLTGISPYEQYF
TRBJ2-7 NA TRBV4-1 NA TGCGCCAGCAGCCAAGAAGGGGTCGGGCAGTACTTC CASSQEGVGQYF
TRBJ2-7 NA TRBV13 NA TGTGCCAGCAGCTTAATGGGGGCGCCCTACGAGCAGTACTTC CASSLMGAPYEQYF
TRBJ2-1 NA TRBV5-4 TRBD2 TGTGCCAGCAGGGGGCCAGCGGGGGTAAACAATGAGCAGTTCTTC CASRGPAGVNNEQFF
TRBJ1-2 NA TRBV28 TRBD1 TGTGCCAGCAGCCTTATCCCCCCTGGACAGGGGGTCTATGGCTACACCTTC CASSLIPPGQGVYGYTF
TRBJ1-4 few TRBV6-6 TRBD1 TGTGCCAGCAGTACCCACAGGGGCCTCCAACTTATTCTGTTTTTT CASSTHRGLQLILFF
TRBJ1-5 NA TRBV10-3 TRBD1 TGTGCCATAGGGACAGCAAGCAATCAGCCCCAGCATTTT CAIGTASNQPQHF
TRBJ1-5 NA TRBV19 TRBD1 TGTGCCAGCGGAAAACAGGGGCCGTCCGTATATAGCAATCAGCCCCAGCATTTT CASGKQGPSVYSNQPQHF
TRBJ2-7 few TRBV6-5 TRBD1 TGTGCCAGCAGATTGACAGGGGGCGGATACGAGCAGTACTTC CASRLTGGGYEQYF
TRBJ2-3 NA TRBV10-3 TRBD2 TGTGCCATCAGTGAAGCCAAGCGGGGAAGCACAGATACGCAGTATTTT CAISEAKRGSTDTQYF
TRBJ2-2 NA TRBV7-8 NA TGTGCCAGCAGCTTCCAGATCGGGGAGCTGTTTTTT CASSFQIGELFF
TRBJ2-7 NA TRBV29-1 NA TGCAGCAGCAATGACAGGCCCTACGAGCAGTACTTC CSSNDRPYEQYF
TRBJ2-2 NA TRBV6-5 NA TGTGCCAGCAGTTTTGGACTTGGGAACACCGGGGAGCTGTTTTTT CASSFGLGNTGELFF
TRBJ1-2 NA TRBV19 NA TGTGCCAGTAGTCTCCCGACAGGTGTCTATGGCTACACCTTC CASSLPTGVYGYTF
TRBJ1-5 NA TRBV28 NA TGTGCCAGCAGTTATGGGTATTTTCGAAGCAATCAGCCCCAGCATTTT CASSYGYFRSNQPQHF
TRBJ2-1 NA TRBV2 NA TGTGCCAGCAGTGAAGGGGACCTGAACAATGAGCAGTTCTTC CASSEGDLNNEQFF
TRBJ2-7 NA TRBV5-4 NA TGTGCCAGCAGCTTAGTAGGGGGGGATACCTACGAGCAGTACTTC CASSLVGGDTYEQYF
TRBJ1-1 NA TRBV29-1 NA TGCAGCGTCACTCCCGGCGGGGGGTGGGACACTGAAGCTTTCTTT CSVTPGGGWDTEAFF
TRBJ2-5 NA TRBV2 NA TGTGCCAGCAGTGACTTGGGACAAGCCTTCTACTTC CASSDLGQAFYF
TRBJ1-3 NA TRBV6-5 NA TGTGCCAGTAAGACAACAGCGATCTCTGGAAACACCATATATTTT CASKTTAISGNTIYF
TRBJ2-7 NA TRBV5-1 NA TGCGCCAGCAGCTTGGCTTCCCGGGGACCCTACGAGCAGTACTTC CASSLASRGPYEQYF
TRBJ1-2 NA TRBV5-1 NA TGCGCCAGCAGCTTGGAGGGATATGGCTACACCTTC CASSLEGYGYTF
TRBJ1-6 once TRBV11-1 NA TGTGCCAGCAGCTTGGGTTCTGGCCTCCACTTT CASSLGSGLHF
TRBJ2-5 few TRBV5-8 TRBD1 TGTGCCAGCACTCGGGGCTGGGGGACAGGGGCCCAAGAGACCCAGTACTTC CASTRGWGTGAQETQYF
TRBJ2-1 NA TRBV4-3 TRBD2 TGCGCCAGCAGCCACGCCGGGACTAGCGGGAATGAGCAGTTCTTC CASSHAGTSGNEQFF
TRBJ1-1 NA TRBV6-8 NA TGTGCCAGCAAGGGACCGTTGAACACTGAAGCTTTCTTT CASKGPLNTEAFF
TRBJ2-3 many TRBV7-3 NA TGTGCCAGCAGCTATGACGCGAGAACAGATACGCAGTATTTT CASSYDARTDTQYF
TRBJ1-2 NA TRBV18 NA TGTGCCAGCTCAAGTATGGCCCTTGGGGGCTACACCTTC CASSSMALGGYTF
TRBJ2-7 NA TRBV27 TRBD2 TGTGCCAGCAGTTTAGGGACTAGCCTTTACGAGCAGTACTTC CASSLGTSLYEQYF
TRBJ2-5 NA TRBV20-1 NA TGCAGTGCTAGGGGGACCCAGTACTTC CSARGTQYF
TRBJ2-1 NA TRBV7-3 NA TGTGCCAGCAGCCCGCAAGGGTACACAGGGAGCGAGCAGTTCTTC CASSPQGYTGSEQFF
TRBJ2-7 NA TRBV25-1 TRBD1 TGTGCCAGCAGTGAACCCGGGACAGGGCGTACCTACGAGCAGTACTTC CASSEPGTGRTYEQYF
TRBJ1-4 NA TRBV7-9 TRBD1 TGTGCCAGCAGCTCATTAGGGGGCGGACAGGGGGCGATTGAAAAACTGTTTTTT CASSSLGGGQGAIEKLFF
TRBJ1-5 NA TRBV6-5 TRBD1 TGTGCCAGCAGTTACAGGGGGCTTGGGAGTCAGCCCCAGCATTTT CASSYRGLGSQPQHF
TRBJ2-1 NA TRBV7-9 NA TGTGCCAGCAGCTTAGGGCAGGGAATCAATGAGCAGTTCTTC CASSLGQGINEQFF
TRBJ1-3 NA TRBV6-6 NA TGTGCCAGCAGTTACATAAACTCTGGAAACACCATATATTTT CASSYINSGNTIYF
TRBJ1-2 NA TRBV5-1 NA TGCGCCAGCAGCTTCGGGGAAGCCCTTTATGGCTACACCTTC CASSFGEALYGYTF
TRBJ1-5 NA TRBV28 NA TGTGCCAGCAGTCGGCCCCTCGGGACGGCAGATCAGCCCCAGCATTTT CASSRPLGTADQPQHF
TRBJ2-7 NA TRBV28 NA TGTGCCAGCACCCCCGGACGGACGAACTACGAGCAGTACTTC CASTPGRTNYEQYF
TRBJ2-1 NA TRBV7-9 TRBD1 TGTGCCAGCAGCCCGACAGGGGTAAAGGTCGATGAGCAGTTCTTC CASSPTGVKVDEQFF
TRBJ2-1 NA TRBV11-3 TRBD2 TGTGCCAGCAGCCAGGGGACTAGCGGGAGGACTGAGCAGTTCTTC CASSQGTSGRTEQFF
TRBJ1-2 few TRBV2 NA TGTGCCAGCAGTCTGACAGCTTCTGTCTATGGCTACACCTTC CASSLTASVYGYTF
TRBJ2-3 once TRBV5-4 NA TGTGCCAGCAGCACCCAAGATACGCAGTATTTT CASSTQDTQYF